This T cell receptor beta chain originates from a study of cytomegalovirus exposure and HLA in healthy donors. The germline gives CDR1 SNHLY, CDR2 FYNNEI. Trimming took off 4 bases at V and 6 bases at J, with 16 bases between the two ends. The CDR3 runs 15 residues. PCR used 60 Vbeta primers and 13 Jbeta primers. Measured with immunoSEQ multiplex PCR; TCRdb has only the in-frame clones, and not every one. This sample carries roughly 200,000 clones, more than 85% of them seen once, and the ten largest clones take roughly 0.99%. Turning to this clone: Its antigen is as yet unknown.

Study results and limitations: In a later analysis, TCR beta V- and J-gene trimming was associated with a missense DCLRE1C variant. When presence/absence was analysed, sequencing depth was taken to be roughly uniform across donors. With DRB1 most and HLA-C fewest, TCR association rates differed between HLA loci in a later analysis.

Sequences were obtained from PBMCs. The sequence was collected from a woman under 30 in good health and CMV-seronegative. This chain links TRBV2 with TRBJ2-1; D not certain. Here the CDR3 reads CASSARLQLGNEQFF. In nucleotides, the CDR3 is TGTGCCAGCAGTGCCCGTTTACAGTTGGGCAATGAGCAGTTCTTC. Combining the CDR3 with reference TRBV2 and TRBJ2-1 gives the whole variable domain EPEVTQTPSHQVTQMGQEVILRCVPISNHLYFYWYRQILGQKVEFLVSFYNNEISEKSEIFDDQFSVERPDGSNFTLKIRSTKLEDSAMYFCASSARLQLGNEQFFGPGTRLTVL.